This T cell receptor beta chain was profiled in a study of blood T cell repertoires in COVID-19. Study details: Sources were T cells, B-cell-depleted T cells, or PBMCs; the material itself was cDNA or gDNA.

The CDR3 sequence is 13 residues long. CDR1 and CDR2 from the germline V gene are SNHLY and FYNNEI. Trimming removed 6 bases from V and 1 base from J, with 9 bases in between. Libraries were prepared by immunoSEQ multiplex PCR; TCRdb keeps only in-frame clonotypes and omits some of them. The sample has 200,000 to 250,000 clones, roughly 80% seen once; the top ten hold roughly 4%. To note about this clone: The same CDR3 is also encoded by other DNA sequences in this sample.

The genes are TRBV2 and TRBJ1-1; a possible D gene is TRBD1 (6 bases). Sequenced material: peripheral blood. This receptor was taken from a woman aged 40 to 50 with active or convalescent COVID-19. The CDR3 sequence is CASSLQGNTEAFF. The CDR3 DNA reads TGTGCCAGCAGCTTACAGGGGAACACTGAAGCTTTCTTT.